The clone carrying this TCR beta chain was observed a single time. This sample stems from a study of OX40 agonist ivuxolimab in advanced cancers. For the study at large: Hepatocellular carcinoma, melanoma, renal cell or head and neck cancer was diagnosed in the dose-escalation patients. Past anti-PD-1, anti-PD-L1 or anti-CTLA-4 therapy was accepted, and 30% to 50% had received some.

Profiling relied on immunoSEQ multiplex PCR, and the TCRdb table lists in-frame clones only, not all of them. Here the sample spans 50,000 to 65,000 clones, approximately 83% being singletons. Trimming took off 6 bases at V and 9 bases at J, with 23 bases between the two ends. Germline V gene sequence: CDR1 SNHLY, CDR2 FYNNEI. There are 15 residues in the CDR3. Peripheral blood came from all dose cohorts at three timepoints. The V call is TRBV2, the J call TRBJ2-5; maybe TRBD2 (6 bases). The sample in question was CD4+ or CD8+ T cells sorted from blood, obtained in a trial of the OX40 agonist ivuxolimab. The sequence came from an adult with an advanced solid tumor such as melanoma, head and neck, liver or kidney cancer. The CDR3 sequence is CASSRRDSESRAQYF. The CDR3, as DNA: TGTGCCAGCAGCCGTCGGGACTCCGAAAGTCGGGCCCAGTACTTC.